This TCR beta chain was obtained from a study of cytomegalovirus exposure and HLA in healthy donors. The primer mix had 60 Vbeta and 13 Jbeta primers. The data were produced by immunoSEQ multiplex PCR, yet TCRdb's version contains in-frame clones alone and is incomplete. This sample has about 160,000 clones, with 65% to 85% found just once. At the time of sampling, donors were nominally healthy, though unrecorded immune exposures were likely. This clone was seen once. Its antigen is unknown. Study findings and constraints: The investigators catalogued under 200 TCR beta chains as cytomegalovirus-associated.

The sample comprised PBMCs. This TCR was recovered from a male donor in good health and CMV-seronegative.

CDR3 bases: TGCGCCAGCAGCTTGGGGACAGGGAGGGGCACTGAAGCTTTCTTT. Its protein product is CASSLGTGRGTEAFF. The chain couples TRBV5-1 to TRBJ1-1; 8 nucleotides align to TRBD1. V was pared by 0 bases and J by 4 bases, with 5 bases of the junction left unmatched. CDR1 is SGHRS, CDR2 YFSETQ, per germline. This CDR3 region has 15 residues.